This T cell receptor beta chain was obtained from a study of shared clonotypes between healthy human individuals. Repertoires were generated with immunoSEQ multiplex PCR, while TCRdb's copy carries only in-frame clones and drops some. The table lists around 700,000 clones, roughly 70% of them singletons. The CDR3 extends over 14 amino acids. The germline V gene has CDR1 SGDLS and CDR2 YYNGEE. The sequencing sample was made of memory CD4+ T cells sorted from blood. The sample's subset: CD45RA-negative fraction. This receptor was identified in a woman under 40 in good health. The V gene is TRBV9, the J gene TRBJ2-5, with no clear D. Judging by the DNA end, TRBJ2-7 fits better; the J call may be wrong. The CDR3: CASSVDPDDYEQYF. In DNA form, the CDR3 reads TGTGCCAGCAGCGTAGATCCAGATGACTACGAGCAGTACTTC.